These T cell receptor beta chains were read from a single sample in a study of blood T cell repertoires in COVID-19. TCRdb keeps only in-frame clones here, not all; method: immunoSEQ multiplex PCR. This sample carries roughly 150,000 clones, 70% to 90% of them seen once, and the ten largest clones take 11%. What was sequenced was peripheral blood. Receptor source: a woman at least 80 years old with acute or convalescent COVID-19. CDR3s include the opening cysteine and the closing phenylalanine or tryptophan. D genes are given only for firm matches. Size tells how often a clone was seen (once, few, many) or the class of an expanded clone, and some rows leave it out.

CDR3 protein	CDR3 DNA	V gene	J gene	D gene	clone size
CASSLQGLGTEAFF	TGCGCCAGCAGCTTGCAGGGTCTGGGGACTGAAGCTTTCTTT	TRBV5-1	TRBJ1-1	NA	NA
CSVLTPGQGASSGANVLTF	TGCAGCGTCTTAACGCCGGGACAGGGGGCCAGCTCTGGGGCCAACGTCCTGACTTTC	TRBV29-1	TRBJ2-6	TRBD1	NA
CASSLNSQGVNIQYF	TGTGCCAGCAGCCTCAATAGCCAGGGGGTGAACATTCAGTACTTC	TRBV7-3	TRBJ2-4	TRBD1	NA
CAARTGNTEAFF	TGTGCCGCCCGGACAGGGAACACTGAAGCTTTCTTT	TRBV6-5	TRBJ1-1	TRBD1	NA
CANGSGGTGARNEQFF	TGCGCCAACGGGTCAGGTGGGACAGGGGCCAGAAATGAGCAGTTCTTC	TRBV10-1	TRBJ2-1	TRBD1	NA
CASSARQGVDEQYF	TGTGCCAGCAGCGCTAGGCAGGGGGTGGACGAGCAGTACTTC	TRBV5-4	TRBJ2-7	TRBD1	NA
CASSSDSLAFF	TGTGCCAGCAGTTCAGACAGTTTAGCTTTCTTT	TRBV6-6	TRBJ1-1	NA	once
CASSVPTSNEQFF	TGCGCCAGCAGCGTACCGACTAGCAATGAGCAGTTCTTC	TRBV5-1	TRBJ2-1	NA	NA
CASSGQTGSEQYF	TGTGCCAGTAGTGGTCAGACAGGATCCGAGCAGTACTTC	TRBV19	TRBJ2-7	NA	NA
CASSLSGDTGEETQYF	TGTGCCAGCAGCCTCAGCGGGGATACTGGGGAAGAGACCCAGTACTTC	TRBV4-2	TRBJ2-5	TRBD2	NA
CASSQMPKGRGYGYTF	TGCGCCAGCAGCCAGATGCCCAAGGGGCGAGGCTATGGCTACACCTTC	TRBV5-1	TRBJ1-2	NA	NA
CASSPRTGTNYGYTF	TGCGCCAGCAGCCCCCGGACAGGGACCAACTATGGCTACACCTTC	TRBV4-1	TRBJ1-2	TRBD1	NA
CASSVSGTRLIETQYF	TGCGCCAGCAGCGTGTCCGGGACTAGACTCATAGAGACCCAGTACTTC	TRBV5-1	TRBJ2-5	TRBD2	NA
CSVEDARLSYNEQFF	TGCAGCGTTGAAGATGCCAGGCTCTCCTACAATGAGCAGTTCTTC	TRBV29-1	TRBJ2-1	NA	NA
CASRPGFRALSEQYF	TGCGCCAGCCGCCCAGGCTTCAGGGCATTAAGCGAGCAGTACTTC	TRBV23-1	TRBJ2-7	NA	few
CASSYSSASGQPQHF	TGTGCCAGCAGTTACTCGAGCGCTAGCGGTCAGCCCCAGCATTTT	TRBV6-5	TRBJ1-5	NA	NA
CASSPGEGARQPQHF	TGCGCCAGCAGCCCCGGTGAGGGGGCGCGTCAGCCCCAGCATTTT	TRBV5-1	TRBJ1-5	TRBD1	NA
CASSDWGGGQVGNEQFF	TGTGCCAGCAGTGATTGGGGAGGAGGACAGGTAGGCAATGAGCAGTTCTTC	TRBV25-1	TRBJ2-1	NA	NA
CASSRRTGGEGGELFF	TGCGCCAGCAGCCGAAGGACAGGGGGCGAGGGCGGGGAGCTGTTTTTT	TRBV5-1	TRBJ2-2	TRBD1	NA
CASSSLAGDQETQYF	TGTGCCAGCAGCTCACTAGCGGGGGACCAAGAGACCCAGTACTTC	TRBV7-8	TRBJ2-5	TRBD2	NA
CSVRGADEQYF	TGCAGCGTTCGGGGGGCGGACGAGCAGTACTTC	TRBV29-1	TRBJ2-7	NA	NA
CASSHRGGATNTGELFF	TGTGCCAGCAGTCACCGCGGGGGGGCAACGAACACCGGGGAGCTGTTTTTT	TRBV7-9	TRBJ2-2	TRBD2	NA
CASSIRGNEKLFF	TGTGCCAGTAGTATACGGGGTAATGAAAAACTGTTTTTT	TRBV19	TRBJ1-4	NA	NA
CASRQVLGPLHF	TGTGCCAGCAGGCAGGTTCTTGGACCCCTCCACTTT	TRBV12-3/TRBV12-4	TRBJ1-6	NA	NA
CASQLFPGGGYTF	TGTGCCAGCCAACTGTTCCCCGGCGGTGGCTACACCTTC	TRBV19	TRBJ1-2	NA	once
CASSQGQGVGQYF	TGTGCCAGCAGCCAAGGACAGGGCGTTGGACAGTACTTC	TRBV14	TRBJ2-7	TRBD1	once
CASSELDRGAFF	TGCGCCAGCAGTGAACTCGACAGGGGGGCTTTCTTT	TRBV10-2	TRBJ1-1	TRBD1	NA
CAIRPELAGTNEQFF	TGTGCCATCAGGCCCGAACTAGCGGGGACGAATGAGCAGTTCTTC	TRBV10-3	TRBJ2-1	TRBD2	NA
CASSERGQPQHF	TGTGCCAGCAGTGAAAGGGGTCAGCCCCAGCATTTT	TRBV2	TRBJ1-5	NA	NA
CASSTGTGTTGYTF	TGTGCCAGTAGTACCGGGACAGGGACCACTGGCTACACCTTC	TRBV19	TRBJ1-2	TRBD1	NA
CASSPRAGYQETQYF	TGTGCCAGCTCACCACGGGCAGGGTACCAAGAGACCCAGTACTTC	TRBV18	TRBJ2-5	NA	NA
CASSLDLLMEQFF	TGCGCCAGCAGCCTGGACTTGCTCATGGAGCAGTTCTTC	TRBV5-1	TRBJ2-1	NA	few
CSKEKNTEAFF	TGCAGTAAGGAGAAGAACACTGAAGCTTTCTTT	TRBV20-1	TRBJ1-1	NA	NA
CASRGGTQGNYGYTF	TGTGCCAGCAGGGGGGGAACCCAGGGAAACTATGGCTACACCTTC	TRBV27	TRBJ1-2	NA	NA
CASSQGAGGGSPLHF	TGTGCCAGCAGCCAAGGGGCAGGGGGCGGTTCACCCCTCCACTTT	TRBV3-1/TRBV3-2	TRBJ1-6	TRBD1	NA
CASSNNRARGSPLHF	TGTGCCAGCAGCAATAACCGGGCGCGGGGTTCACCCCTCCACTTT	TRBV9	TRBJ1-6	NA	NA
CASSLAVVGRTGGADGEKLFF	TGTGCCAGCAGCTTAGCCGTTGTGGGGAGGACAGGGGGCGCGGATGGAGAAAAACTGTTTTTT	TRBV7-2	TRBJ1-4	TRBD1	NA
CASSPIGQVSNQPQHF	TGTGCCAGCTCACCAATTGGACAGGTCTCCAATCAGCCCCAGCATTTT	TRBV18	TRBJ1-5	TRBD1	NA
CASSFGGTGSNEQFF	TGCGCCAGCAGCTTCGGAGGGACAGGGTCGAATGAGCAGTTCTTC	TRBV5-1	TRBJ2-1	TRBD1	few
CASSVTGQSNTGELFF	TGCGCCAGCAGCGTAACAGGGCAATCGAACACCGGGGAGCTGTTTTTT	TRBV5-1	TRBJ2-2	NA	NA
CASSQDYMASGEFF	TGCGCCAGCAGCCAAGATTATATGGCCAGCGGGGAGTTCTTC	TRBV4-3	TRBJ2-1	TRBD2	NA
CASSSTGNTLYEQYF	TGTGCCAGCAGTTCGACAGGGAATACCCTGTACGAGCAGTACTTC	TRBV6-5	TRBJ2-7	TRBD1	NA
CATSIDRLYGYTF	TGTGCCACCAGCATTGACAGACTCTATGGCTACACCTTC	TRBV15	TRBJ1-2	NA	once
CASSADRGQRETQYF	TGTGCCAGCAGCGCAGACAGGGGGCAGCGAGAGACCCAGTACTTC	TRBV13	TRBJ2-5	TRBD1	NA